This T cell receptor beta chain was recorded in a study of cytomegalovirus exposure and HLA in healthy donors. Study-wide findings and caveats: As a later analysis revealed, the rate of TCR association differed by HLA locus, with DRB1 most and HLA-C fewest.

Researchers ran the PCR with 60 Vbeta and 13 Jbeta primers. Data came from immunoSEQ multiplex PCR; TCRdb stores just in-frame clones and leaves some out. The profile shows 200,000 to 250,000 clones, about 80% of them singletons. Note on this clone: Its target is unknown.

The CDR3 is made up of 13 amino acids. CDR1 SGHTA and CDR2 FQGNSA come from the germline V gene. Deletions cut 5 bases from V and 8 bases from J, with 15 bases between. Source material: PBMCs. This receptor was identified in a woman aged 60 to 75 in good health and CMV-seropositive. This chain joins TRBV7-2 and TRBJ1-1; D not certain. In nucleotides, the CDR3 is TGTGCCAGCAGCGAACCGGTAGTGTTCGAAGCTTTCTTT. Encoded protein: CASSEPVVFEAFF.